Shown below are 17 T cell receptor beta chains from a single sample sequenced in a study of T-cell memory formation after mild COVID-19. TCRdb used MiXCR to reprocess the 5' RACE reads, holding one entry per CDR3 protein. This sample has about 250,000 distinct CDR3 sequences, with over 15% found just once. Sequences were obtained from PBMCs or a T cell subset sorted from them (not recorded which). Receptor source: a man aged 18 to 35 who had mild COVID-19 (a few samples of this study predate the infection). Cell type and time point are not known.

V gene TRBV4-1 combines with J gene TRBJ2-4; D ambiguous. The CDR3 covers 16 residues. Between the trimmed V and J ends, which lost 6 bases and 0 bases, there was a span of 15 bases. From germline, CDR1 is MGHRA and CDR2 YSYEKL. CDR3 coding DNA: TGCGCCAGCAGTGGGGTCGGGTACCTAGCCAAAAACATTCAGTACTTC. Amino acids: CASSGVGYLAKNIQYF.

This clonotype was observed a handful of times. The DNA of the CDR3 is TGTGCCTCCAGGTGGGAGGTCGAGCAGTACTTC. Its protein is CASRWEVEQYF. The chain is built from TRBV2 and TRBJ2-7, with a tentative D call TRBD2 (6 bases). Trimming took off 11 bases at V and 6 bases at J, with 14 bases between the two ends. The CDR3 length is 11 residues. Germline V gene sequence: CDR1 SNHLY, CDR2 FYNNEI.

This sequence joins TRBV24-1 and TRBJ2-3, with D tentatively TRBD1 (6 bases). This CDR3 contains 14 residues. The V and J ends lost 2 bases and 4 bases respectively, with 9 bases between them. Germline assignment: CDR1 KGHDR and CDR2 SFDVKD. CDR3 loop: CATSDYRDPDTQYF. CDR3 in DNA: TGTGCCACCAGTGATTACAGGGACCCAGATACGCAGTATTTT.

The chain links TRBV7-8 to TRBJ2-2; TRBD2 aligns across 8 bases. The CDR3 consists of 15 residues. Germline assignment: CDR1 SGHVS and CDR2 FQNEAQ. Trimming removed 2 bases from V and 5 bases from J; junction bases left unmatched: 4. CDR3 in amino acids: CASSLLAGRTGELFF. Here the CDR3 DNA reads TGTGCCAGCAGCTTACTAGCGGGTAGGACCGGGGAGCTGTTTTTT.

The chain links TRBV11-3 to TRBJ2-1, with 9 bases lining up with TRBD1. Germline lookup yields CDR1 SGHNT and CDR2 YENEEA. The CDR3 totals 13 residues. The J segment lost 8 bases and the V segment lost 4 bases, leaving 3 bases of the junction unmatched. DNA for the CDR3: TGTGCCAGCAGCTCGAACAGGGGGCATGAGCAGTTCTTC. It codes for CASSSNRGHEQFF.

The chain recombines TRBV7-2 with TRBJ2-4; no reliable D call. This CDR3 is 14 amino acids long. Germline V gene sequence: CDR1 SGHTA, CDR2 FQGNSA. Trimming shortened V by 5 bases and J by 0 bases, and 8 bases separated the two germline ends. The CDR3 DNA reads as TGTGCCAGCAGCCTAGACCCAGCCAAAAACATTCAGTACTTC. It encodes CASSLDPAKNIQYF.

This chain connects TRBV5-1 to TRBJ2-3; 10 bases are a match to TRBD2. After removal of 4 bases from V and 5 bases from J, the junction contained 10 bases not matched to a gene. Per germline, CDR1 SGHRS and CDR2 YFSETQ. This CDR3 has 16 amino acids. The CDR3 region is CASSRGLAGVEDTQYF. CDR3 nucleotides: TGCGCCAGCAGCCGGGGCCTAGCGGGGGTAGAAGATACGCAGTATTTT.

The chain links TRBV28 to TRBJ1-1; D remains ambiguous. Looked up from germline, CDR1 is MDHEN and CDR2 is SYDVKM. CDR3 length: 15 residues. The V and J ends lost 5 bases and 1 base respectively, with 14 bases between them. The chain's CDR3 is CASSIPISRNTEAFF. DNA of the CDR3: TGTGCCAGCAGTATACCCATCTCAAGGAACACTGAAGCTTTCTTT.

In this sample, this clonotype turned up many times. The CDR3, as DNA: TGTGCCAGCAGCGCTACCCTTGGGACTGAAGCTTTCTTT. It specifies CASSATLGTEAFF. The rearrangement links TRBV12-3 or TRBV12-4 to TRBJ1-1; D uncertain. The CDR3 covers 13 residues. V lost 6 bases and J 5 bases, leaving 13 bases between the germline ends.

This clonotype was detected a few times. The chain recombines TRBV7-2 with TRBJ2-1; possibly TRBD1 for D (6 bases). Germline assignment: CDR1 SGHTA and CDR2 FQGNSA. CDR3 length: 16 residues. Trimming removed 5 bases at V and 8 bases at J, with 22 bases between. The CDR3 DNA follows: TGTGCCAGCAGCGCCCACAGGGCCCCGCGCCGGTATGAGCAGTTCTTC. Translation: CASSAHRAPRRYEQFF.

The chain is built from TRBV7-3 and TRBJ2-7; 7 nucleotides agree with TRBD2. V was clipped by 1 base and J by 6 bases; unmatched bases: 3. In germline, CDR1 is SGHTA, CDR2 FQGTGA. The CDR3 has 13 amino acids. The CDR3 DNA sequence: TGTGCCAGCAGCTTAATGTCGGGAGGCGAGCAGTACGTC. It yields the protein CASSLMSGGEQYV.

The CDR3 region is CSARQGAGKGYTF. For the CDR3, the DNA is TGCAGTGCTAGACAGGGGGCAGGGAAAGGCTACACCTTC. This rearrangement joins TRBV20-1 to TRBJ1-2; 8 bases map to TRBD1. Germline trimming cut 2 bases from V and 8 bases from J; bases unmatched to any gene: 7. From germline, CDR1 is DFQATT and CDR2 SNEGSKA (reference sequence). The CDR3 loop spans 13 amino acids.

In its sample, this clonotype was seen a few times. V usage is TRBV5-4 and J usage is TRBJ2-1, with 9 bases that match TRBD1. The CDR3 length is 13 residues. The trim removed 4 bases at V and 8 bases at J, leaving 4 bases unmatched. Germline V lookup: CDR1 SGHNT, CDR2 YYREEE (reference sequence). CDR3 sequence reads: CASSKQGADEQFF. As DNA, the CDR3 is TGTGCCAGCAGCAAACAGGGGGCGGATGAGCAGTTCTTC.

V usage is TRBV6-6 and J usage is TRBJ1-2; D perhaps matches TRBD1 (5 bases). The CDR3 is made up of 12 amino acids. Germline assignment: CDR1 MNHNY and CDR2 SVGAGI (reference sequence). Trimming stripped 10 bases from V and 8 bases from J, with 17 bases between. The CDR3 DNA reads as TGTGCCATCCCCCAGCCGGGGGGGGGCTACACCTTC. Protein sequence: CAIPQPGGGYTF.

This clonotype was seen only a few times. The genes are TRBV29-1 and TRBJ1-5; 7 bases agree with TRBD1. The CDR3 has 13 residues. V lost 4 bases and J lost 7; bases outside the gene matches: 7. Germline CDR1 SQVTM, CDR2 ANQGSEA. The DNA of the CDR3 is TGCAGCGTTGCCGAGGGGGCAAGACAGCCCCAGCATTTT. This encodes CSVAEGARQPQHF.

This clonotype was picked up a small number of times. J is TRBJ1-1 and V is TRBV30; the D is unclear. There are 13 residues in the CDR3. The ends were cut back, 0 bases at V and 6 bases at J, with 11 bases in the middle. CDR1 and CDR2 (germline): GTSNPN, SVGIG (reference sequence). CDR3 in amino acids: CAWSVGKTSEAFF. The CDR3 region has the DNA TGTGCCTGGAGTGTTGGCAAAACTTCTGAAGCTTTCTTT.

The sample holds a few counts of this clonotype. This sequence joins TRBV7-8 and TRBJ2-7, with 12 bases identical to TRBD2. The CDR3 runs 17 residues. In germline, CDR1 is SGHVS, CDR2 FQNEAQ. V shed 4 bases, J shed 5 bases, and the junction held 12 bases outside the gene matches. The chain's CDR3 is CASSSSSGGARYDEQYV. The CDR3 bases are TGTGCCAGCAGCTCTTCTAGCGGGGGGGCGCGTTACGACGAGCAGTACGTC.